The 32 T cell receptor beta chains listed next were all sequenced from one sample in a study of T cell repertoires in cytomegalovirus infection. TCRdb re-called the reads with MiXCR, one entry per CDR3 protein. Seen here are roughly 190,000 distinct CDR3 sequences, 8.5% to 10% observed once, and the top ten hold approximately 4.3%. The material sequenced was PBMCs. The receptors shown here come from a human donor in good health (CMV status not recorded). Some clones in this sample may be carry-over from other donors' samples.

The chain joins TRBV7-9 to TRBJ1-1, with D possibly TRBD1 on 5 matching bases. CDR3 length: 12 amino acids. CDR1 is SEHNR and CDR2 is FQNEAQ in the germline V gene (reference sequence). The V gene lost 5 bases and the J gene lost 4 bases, with 8 bases spanning the gap. The CDR3 loop reads CASSGTATEAFF. In nucleotides, the CDR3 is TGTGCCAGCAGCGGGACGGCCACTGAAGCTTTCTTT.

This clonotype appeared many times. V gene TRBV12-3 or TRBV12-4 combines with J gene TRBJ1-6; D possibly corresponds to TRBD1 (6 bases). V gave up 5 bases and J gave up 6 bases, with 8 bases separating them. The CDR3 spans 13 residues. The CDR3 spells CASSIQGNSPLHF. CDR3 in DNA: TGTGCCAGCAGTATACAGGGTAATTCACCCCTCCACTTT.

This clonotype appeared many times. The chain joins TRBV7-2 to TRBJ2-1, with 11 nucleotides matching TRBD2. This CDR3 comprises 16 residues. V lost 2 bases to trimming and J lost 6 bases; unmatched junction nucleotides: 6. CDR1 is SGHTA, CDR2 FQGNSA, per germline. In nucleotides, the CDR3 is TGTGCCAGCAGCTTATTTTCCGGACTAGCGGGCAATGAGCAGTTCTTC. It is translated as CASSLFSGLAGNEQFF.

This clonotype has at least ten counts. The rearrangement joins TRBV7-8 to TRBJ1-4, with TRBD1 identical over 7 bases. V gave up 3 bases and J gave up 4 bases; unmatched junction bases: 5. Germline-derived CDR1 and CDR2 are SGHVS and FQNEAQ. CDR3 length: 15 residues. CDR3 sequence: CASSLVGTDNEKLFF. The CDR3 coding sequence is TGTGCCAGCAGCTTGGTAGGGACAGATAATGAAAAACTGTTTTTT. Filled out from reference TRBV7-8 and TRBJ1-4, the complete variable domain reads GAGVSQSPRYKVAKRGQDVALRCDPISGHVSLFWYQQALGQGPEFLTYFQNEAQLDKSGLPSDRFFAERPEGSVSTLKIQRTQQEDSAVYLCASSLVGTDNEKLFFGSGTQLSVL.

This clonotype was detected once. A much larger clonotype is one base distant, so this may be a read error. The conserved final phenylalanine or tryptophan is absent from the CDR3, which likely points to a read error. The chain has TRBV12-3 or TRBV12-4 and TRBJ1-5; D gene uncertain. The CDR3 sequence is 14 residues long. The V and J ends lost 4 bases and 3 bases respectively, with 10 bases between them. The CDR3 here is CASSSRTVNQPQHL. The CDR3, as DNA: TGTGCCAGCAGTTCCCGGACGGTCAATCAGCCCCAGCATCTT.

This clonotype was counted ten times or more. The chain has TRBV4-3 and TRBJ1-4; D not certain. The length of the CDR3 is 12 residues. V gave up 0 bases and J gave up 7 bases, with 3 bases separating them. Germline V gene sequence: CDR1 LGHNA, CDR2 YSLEER. In DNA form, the CDR3 reads TGCGCCAGCAGCCAAGATCGTGAAAAACTGTTTTTT. Translation gives CASSQDREKLFF.

This clonotype was found many times. The V gene is TRBV7-2, the J gene TRBJ2-2; maybe TRBD1 (6 bases). Trimming removed 3 bases at V and 7 bases at J, with 15 bases between. CDR1 and CDR2 from the germline V gene are SGHTA and FQGNSA. This CDR3 is built from 15 residues. CDR3 coding DNA: TGTGCCAGCAGCTTCGGCAGGGGCCCTAACGGGGAGCTGTTTTTT. It specifies CASSFGRGPNGELFF.

There are a few counts of this clonotype. V is TRBV20-1 and J is TRBJ2-7; 9 nucleotides match TRBD2. The CDR3 length is 14 residues. The germline CDR1 and CDR2 sequences are DFQATT and SNEGSKA (reference sequence). V dropped 0 bases and J dropped 3; count of bases not matched to a gene: 3. This CDR3 is CSARDASGDYEQYF. Here the CDR3 DNA reads TGCAGTGCTAGAGACGCTAGCGGGGACTACGAGCAGTACTTC.

V and J are TRBV5-4 and TRBJ1-2; D might be TRBD1 (6 bases). The ends were cut back, 6 bases at V and 6 bases at J, with 21 bases in the middle. The germline V gene has CDR1 SGHNT and CDR2 YYREEE (reference sequence). This CDR3 has 15 amino acids. DNA for the CDR3: TGTGCCAGCAAAGCACGCACACAGGGACTTGATGGCTACACCTTC. Protein sequence: CASKARTQGLDGYTF.

Remarks on this clonotype: Given a much more abundant clone one base away, this may be a read error. The missing conserved phenylalanine or tryptophan at the end of this CDR3 makes a read error likely. The rearrangement links TRBV7-6 to TRBJ1-5, with 9 nucleotides matching TRBD1. This CDR3 has 15 residues. CDR1 SGHVS and CDR2 FNYEAQ come from the germline V gene. V lost 5 bases to trimming and J lost 6 bases; unmatched junction nucleotides: 8. The CDR3 region is CASSAGTGYGQPQHL. In DNA form, the CDR3 reads TGTGCCAGCAGCGCCGGGACAGGGTATGGTCAGCCCCAGCATCTT.

There are a few counts of this clonotype. The V gene is TRBV20-1, the J gene TRBJ2-1; D unresolved. The CDR3 is 15 residues long. Trimming cost V 0 bases and J 5 bases, with 14 bases left between them. Looked up from germline, CDR1 is DFQATT and CDR2 is SNEGSKA (reference sequence). CDR3 in DNA: TGCAGTGCTAGAGATGTGACGGGCGTAGACAATGAGCAGTTCTTC. The encoded protein is CSARDVTGVDNEQFF.

The chain links TRBV19 to TRBJ2-7; 12 bases map to TRBD2. This CDR3 has 17 residues. Germline CDR1 LNHDA, CDR2 SQIVND (reference sequence). After removal of 2 bases from V and 2 bases from J, the junction contained 7 bases not matched to a gene. The CDR3 is CASSIQTSGSGTYEQYF. CDR3 in DNA: TGTGCCAGTAGTATACAGACTAGCGGGAGTGGGACCTACGAGCAGTACTTC.

This chain links TRBV19 with TRBJ1-2; 9 bases align to TRBD1. There are 15 residues in the CDR3. CDR1 is LNHDA and CDR2 is SQIVND in the germline V gene (reference sequence). V gave up 0 bases and J gave up 6 bases; unmatched junction bases: 5. The CDR3 region has the DNA TGTGCCAGTAGTATAGATGCTACAGGGGGCAATGGCTACACCTTC. It codes for CASSIDATGGNGYTF.

This clonotype was observed many times. The chain combines TRBV7-2 with TRBJ1-6; 7 positions match TRBD1. V lost 2 bases and J lost 9; bases outside the gene matches: 7. CDR3 length: 15 amino acids. Germline values: CDR1 SGHTA, CDR2 FQGNSA. CDR3 in amino acids: CASSLQTGAPSPLHF. The CDR3 DNA follows: TGTGCCAGCAGCTTACAAACAGGGGCCCCTTCACCCCTCCACTTT. Filled out from reference TRBV7-2 and TRBJ1-6, the complete variable domain reads GAGVSQSPSNKVTEKGKDVELRCDPISGHTALYWYRQSLGQGLEFLIYFQGNSAPDKSGLPSDRFSAERTGGSVSTLTIQRTQQEDSAVYLCASSLQTGAPSPLHFGNGTRLTVT.

The chain couples TRBV7-9 to TRBJ2-2, with a weak D call TRBD2 (6 bases). The germline gives CDR1 SEHNR, CDR2 FQNEAQ (reference sequence). The CDR3 has 16 residues. V shed 5 bases and J shed 0 bases, with 13 bases lying between them. This chain's CDR3 is CASSGWTGANTGELFF. In nucleotides, the CDR3 is TGTGCCAGCAGCGGCTGGACGGGAGCGAACACCGGGGAGCTGTTTTTT.

The table lists this clonotype with a few counts. The rearrangement links TRBV30 to TRBJ2-1; D is possibly TRBD1 (6 bases). Per the germline V gene, CDR1 is GTSNPN and CDR2 is SVGIG (reference sequence). The CDR3 runs to 12 residues. Trimming stripped 3 bases from V and 8 bases from J, with 11 bases between. The CDR3 loop reads CAWSRTVYEQFF. In DNA, the CDR3 is TGTGCCTGGAGCCGGACAGTCTATGAGCAGTTCTTC.

This clonotype was picked up a small number of times. CDR3 sequence: CASTPPGHGNQPQHF. DNA for the CDR3: TGTGCCAGCACCCCCCCCGGGCACGGCAATCAGCCCCAGCATTTT. The chain uses TRBV12-3 or TRBV12-4 and TRBJ1-5; the D is unclear. CDR3 size: 15 residues. With 7 bases removed from V and 2 bases from J, the gap between germline ends came to 15 bases.

This clonotype was recorded a few times. The chain recombines TRBV14 with TRBJ1-5; no reliable D call. CDR3 length: 16 amino acids. The V and J ends lost 4 bases and 0 bases respectively, with 13 bases between them. Germline V gives CDR1 SGHDN, CDR2 FVKESK. Here the CDR3 DNA reads TGTGCCAGCAGCCTCCGCTGGCGGTCTAGCAATCAGCCCCAGCATTTT. Its translation: CASSLRWRSSNQPQHF.

This rearrangement joins TRBV28 to TRBJ2-5; no firm D call. In germline, CDR1 is MDHEN, CDR2 SYDVKM. The CDR3 is 13 residues long. V lost 2 bases and J lost 2, with 6 bases in between. The DNA for the CDR3 is TGTGCCAGCAGTTTAGGCAGACAAGAGACCCAGTACTTC. Protein sequence: CASSLGRQETQYF.

This clonotype was seen only a few times. The rearrangement joins TRBV19 to TRBJ2-7; D may be TRBD1 (6 bases). Between the trimmed V and J ends, which lost 6 bases and 2 bases, there was a span of 11 bases. The CDR3 is 13 amino acids. Germline CDR1 LNHDA, CDR2 SQIVND (reference sequence). The CDR3 DNA follows: TGTGCCAGTAGCGTACAGGGCCCCTACGAGCAGTACTTC. This sequence encodes CASSVQGPYEQYF.

This clonotype was seen many times. The chain is built from TRBV7-2 and TRBJ1-3; no clear D. The CDR3 extends over 16 amino acids. Germline loops: CDR1 SGHTA, CDR2 FQGNSA. Trimming took off 8 bases at V and 2 bases at J, with 19 bases between the two ends. The CDR3 reads CASALDGVMPGNTIYF. CDR3 DNA: TGTGCCAGCGCTCTGGACGGGGTAATGCCTGGAAACACCATATATTTT.

The rearrangement joins TRBV20-1 to TRBJ1-1, with a possible D match to TRBD1 (6 bases). CDR1 and CDR2 from the germline V gene are DFQATT and SNEGSKA (reference sequence). Trimming pared 1 base from V and 1 base from J, leaving 10 bases between. The CDR3 sequence is 14 residues long. The CDR3, as DNA: TGCAGTGCTAGAGCAGGGGCTTCGAACACTGAAGCTTTCTTT. Translation: CSARAGASNTEAFF.

This chain joins TRBV13 and TRBJ2-7, with 9 bases that match TRBD2. After removal of 5 bases from V and 7 bases from J, the junction contained 12 bases not matched to a gene. The CDR3 has 15 residues. From germline, CDR1 is PRHDT and CDR2 FYEKMQ (reference sequence). The CDR3 loop is CASSAPGAGGREQYF. The DNA of the CDR3 is TGTGCCAGCAGCGCTCCGGGAGCGGGAGGACGGGAGCAGTACTTC.

In this sample, this clonotype turned up many times. The V and J genes are TRBV28 and TRBJ2-7; D might be TRBD2 (5 bases). CDR3 size: 13 residues. V lost 8 bases and J 4 bases, leaving 15 bases between the germline ends. The germline V gene has CDR1 MDHEN and CDR2 SYDVKM. CDR3: CASQPWERYEQYF. CDR3 DNA: TGTGCCAGCCAACCCTGGGAGCGGTACGAGCAGTACTTC.

The chain carries TRBV5-1 and TRBJ1-1; tentative D call: TRBD1 (5 bases). CDR3 length equals 14 residues. CDR1 SGHRS and CDR2 YFSETQ come from the germline V gene. Trimming cost V 4 bases and J 4 bases, with 14 bases left between them. The CDR3 here is CASSVDSISTEAFF. CDR3 nucleotides: TGCGCCAGCAGCGTCGACAGTATAAGCACTGAAGCTTTCTTT.

This clonotype came up many times. V and J are TRBV28 and TRBJ1-1; unclear D gene. This CDR3 has 14 residues. Germline CDR1 reads MDHEN; CDR2 reads SYDVKM. The germline V and J ends were trimmed by 1 base and 2 bases, with 8 bases remaining between them. The CDR3 loop is CASSLSARNTEAFF. CDR3 nucleotide sequence: TGTGCCAGCAGTTTATCAGCAAGAAACACTGAAGCTTTCTTT. The full variable domain, in which reference TRBV28 and TRBJ1-1 provide the parts outside the CDR3, is DVKVTQSSRYLVKRTGEKVFLECVQDMDHENMFWYRQDPGLGLRLIYFSYDVKMKEKGDIPEGYSVSREKKERFSLILESASTNQTSMYLCASSLSARNTEAFFGQGTRLTVV.

This clonotype was detected only a few times. The chain employs TRBV29-1 and TRBJ2-2, with D perhaps matching TRBD1 or TRBD2 (6 bases each). This CDR3 is 15 amino acids long. CDR1 is SQVTM and CDR2 is ANQGSEA in the germline V gene. The V end lost 6 bases, the J end lost 3 bases, and 17 bases lay between the germline ends. CDR3 sequence: CSVGGGRTDTGELFF. The CDR3 DNA follows: TGCAGCGTCGGAGGGGGGAGAACGGACACCGGGGAGCTGTTTTTT.

The chain has TRBV7-2 and TRBJ1-3; no clear D. The CDR3 is made up of 12 amino acids. The V gene lost 1 base and the J gene lost 16 bases, with 14 bases spanning the gap. CDR1 is SGHTA, CDR2 FQGNSA, per germline. As DNA, the CDR3 is TGTGCCAGCAGCTTAGATACGGGAGTGATTTATTTT. Its protein product is CASSLDTGVIYF.

The chain is built from TRBV7-9 and TRBJ2-1, with 9 bases lining up with TRBD2. V trimming: 7 bases; J trimming: 6 bases; junction bases outside the gene matches: 4. This CDR3 contains 13 residues. Germline V lookup: CDR1 SEHNR, CDR2 FQNEAQ (reference sequence). For the CDR3, the DNA is TGTGCCAGCATGGCGGGAGGGCCCAATGAGCAGTTCTTC. This gives the protein CASMAGGPNEQFF.

The V gene is TRBV29-1, the J gene TRBJ1-5; 9 bases are shared with TRBD1. The CDR3 spans 15 residues. V shed 7 bases, J shed 2 bases, and the junction held 9 bases outside the gene matches. Germline V CDR1 and CDR2: SQVTM, ANQGSEA. The CDR3 DNA reads TGCAGCGATTACCGCCGGGACAGGGGCAATCAGCCCCAGCATTTT. Protein sequence: CSDYRRDRGNQPQHF.

This chain links TRBV15 with TRBJ2-7; D is possibly TRBD1 (5 bases). Germline lookup yields CDR1 LNHNV and CDR2 YYDKDF (reference sequence). The CDR3 covers 14 residues. V was cut by 7 bases and J by 2 bases, with 15 bases left in between. CDR3 in amino acids: CATTWAGNTYEQYF. Here the CDR3 DNA reads TGTGCCACCACGTGGGCAGGGAACACCTACGAGCAGTACTTC.

This clonotype was detected ten times or more. The chain carries TRBV6-1 and TRBJ1-5; tentative D call: TRBD1 (6 bases). The germline gives CDR1 MNHNS, CDR2 SASEGT. The CDR3 totals 14 residues. With 5 bases removed from V and 5 bases from J, the gap between germline ends came to 13 bases. The chain's CDR3 is CASSHGQRDQPQHF. CDR3 DNA: TGTGCCAGCAGTCACGGACAGAGGGATCAGCCCCAGCATTTT.